A selection of T cell receptor beta chains follows, all from one sample in a study of blood T cells in healthy people across ages. MiXCR, applied by TCRdb to the 5' RACE reads, yields one record per CDR3 protein. The sample includes 600,000 to 1,000,000 distinct CDR3 sequences, around 25% of them seen just once. These data also featured in a second study, about T cells of mothers and their children.

The sequenced sample was blood. These receptors came from a boy between 10 and 17 years old in good health. CDR3s include the opening cysteine and the closing phenylalanine or tryptophan. D genes are given only for firm matches. Clone size is not always given. Where it is, it says once, few, many or a class for expanded clones.

V	J	D	size	CDR3	DNA
TRBV7-9	TRBJ1-3	NA	NA	CASSRGPGNTIYF	TGTGCCAGCAGCAGGGGCCCTGGAAACACCATATATTTT
TRBV27	TRBJ2-1	TRBD2	NA	CASRRIGTSGRAYNEQFF	TGTGCCAGCAGACGGATAGGGACTAGCGGGAGAGCCTACAATGAGCAGTTCTTC
TRBV29-1	TRBJ2-3	NA	few	CSVEEPDSGPDTQYF	TGCAGCGTTGAAGAACCCGACTCGGGGCCTGATACGCAGTATTTT
TRBV29-1	TRBJ2-5	NA	NA	CSVVRTSEETQYF	TGCAGCGTTGTTCGGACCAGCGAAGAGACCCAGTACTTC
TRBV6-2/TRBV6-3	TRBJ2-3	NA	many	CASNRRSSTDTQYF	TGTGCCAGCAATCGGAGATCTAGCACAGATACGCAGTATTTT
TRBV15	TRBJ2-3	NA	NA	CATSRGRDTQYF	TGTGCCACCAGCAGAGGTCGAGATACGCAGTATTTT
TRBV28	TRBJ1-4	TRBD1	NA	CASINPGQAGRMGEKLFF	TGTGCCAGCATCAATCCGGGACAGGCAGGGCGAATGGGCGAAAAACTGTTTTTT
TRBV20-1	TRBJ2-3	NA	NA	CSAWSLARYTDTQYF	TGCAGTGCTTGGAGCCTAGCGCGATACACAGATACGCAGTATTTT
TRBV2	TRBJ2-7	TRBD2	few	CASRGNSGGSNEQHF	TGTGCCAGCAGAGGTAATAGCGGGGGGAGCAACGAGCAGCACTTC
TRBV27	TRBJ1-1	NA	NA	CASSDSLNTEAFF	TGTGCCAGCAGTGACAGCCTGAACACTGAAGCTTTCTTT
TRBV20-1	TRBJ2-7	TRBD2	few	CSALSLSGTYEQYF	TGCAGTGCTTTAAGCCTTAGCGGGACCTACGAGCAGTACTTC
TRBV6-5	TRBJ1-1	NA	NA	CASSFRSGGTEAFF	TGTGCCAGCAGTTTTAGGTCGGGGGGCACTGAAGCTTTCTTT
TRBV28	TRBJ2-7	TRBD2	few	CASSLPQREGPYEQYF	TGTGCCAGCAGTTTACCCCAGCGGGAGGGCCCCTACGAGCAGTACTTC
TRBV6-5	TRBJ1-1	NA	few	CASSYRAVLPGTEAFF	TGTGCCAGCAGTTACAGGGCAGTTCTCCCGGGCACTGAAGCTTTCTTT
TRBV6-2/TRBV6-3	TRBJ2-7	NA	few	CASSYAFEQYF	TGTGCCAGCAGTTACGCGTTCGAGCAGTACTTC
TRBV4-3	TRBJ2-5	NA	NA	CASSPDRGSGEETQYF	TGCGCCAGCAGCCCCGACAGGGGAAGCGGGGAAGAGACCCAGTACTTC
TRBV20-1	TRBJ2-7	NA	NA	CSAARTYEQYF	TGCAGTGCCGCTAGAACCTACGAGCAGTACTTC
TRBV9	TRBJ2-3	NA	NA	CASSGDLTDTQYF	TGTGCCAGCTCTGGAGACCTGACAGATACGCAGTATTTT
TRBV9	TRBJ1-6	NA	NA	CASSPRWAYNSPLHF	TGTGCCAGCAGCCCCCGATGGGCATATAATTCACCCCTCCACTTT
TRBV7-9	TRBJ2-7	NA	NA	CASSPRDTTYEQYF	TGTGCCAGCAGCCCCCGGGACACCACCTACGAGCAGTACTTC
TRBV29-1	TRBJ2-7	NA	few	CSVEGHNSYEQYF	TGCAGCGTTGAAGGACATAACTCCTACGAGCAGTACTTC
TRBV29-1	TRBJ2-3	NA	once	CSVDREGTDTQYF	TGCAGCGTGGACAGGGAGGGTACAGATACGCAGTATTTT
TRBV2	TRBJ2-4	TRBD2	NA	CASSGEFGRGDQKNIQYF	TGTGCCAGCAGTGGGGAGTTTGGGCGGGGGGACCAGAAAAACATTCAGTACTTC
TRBV5-1	TRBJ1-1	NA	few	CASSLAVRGNTEAFF	TGCGCCAGCAGCTTGGCGGTTCGGGGTAACACTGAAGCTTTCTTT
TRBV15	TRBJ2-7	NA	few	CATSKSRGAGGPYEQYF	TGTGCCACCAGCAAATCTCGGGGGGCAGGGGGACCATACGAGCAGTACTTC
TRBV6-2/TRBV6-3	TRBJ1-2	TRBD1	few	CASTTGVGYTF	TGTGCCAGTACGACAGGGGTCGGCTACACCTTC
TRBV6-5	TRBJ2-2	NA	NA	CASLRGPGTGELFF	TGTGCCAGCCTACGGGGACCGGGCACCGGGGAGCTGTTTTTT
TRBV7-2	TRBJ2-7	TRBD2	few	CASSLAPLAGTYEQYF	TGTGCCAGCAGCTTAGCGCCCCTAGCGGGAACATACGAGCAGTACTTC
TRBV7-9	TRBJ1-4	NA	NA	CASQDRGHSEKLFF	TGTGCCAGCCAAGACCGGGGGCATTCTGAAAAACTGTTTTTT
TRBV7-2	TRBJ1-2	NA	NA	CASSLGWGVNYGYTF	TGTGCCAGCAGCTTAGGTTGGGGTGTTAACTATGGCTACACCTTC
TRBV7-9	TRBJ1-6	NA	few	CASSSSGTPQGPPNSPLHF	TGTGCCAGCAGCTCCTCCGGGACACCCCAGGGCCCACCGAATTCACCCCTCCACTTT
TRBV18	TRBJ2-7	TRBD2	few	CASSLLADFYEQYF	TGTGCCAGCTCACTGCTAGCGGACTTCTACGAGCAGTACTTC
TRBV20-1	TRBJ1-6	NA	NA	CSARGSYNSPLHF	TGCAGTGCTAGAGGCAGCTATAATTCACCCCTCCACTTT
TRBV10-3	TRBJ2-1	NA	few	CAISRTGPPGNEQFF	TGTGCCATCAGTCGGACCGGACCCCCGGGCAATGAGCAGTTCTTC
TRBV12-3/TRBV12-4	TRBJ2-4	NA	NA	CASSSSQFTKNIQYF	TGTGCCAGCAGTTCTTCCCAGTTTACCAAAAACATTCAGTACTTC
TRBV9	TRBJ2-7	NA	many	CASSAGTGTYEQYF	TGTGCCAGCAGTGCCGGGACGGGCACCTACGAGCAGTACTTC
TRBV20-1	TRBJ2-7	TRBD1	NA	CSANYRGPNEQYF	TGCAGTGCTAACTACAGGGGGCCCAACGAGCAGTACTTC
TRBV7-9	TRBJ1-2	NA	NA	CASSPPSGGYGYTF	TGTGCCAGCAGCCCCCCCTCCGGCGGGTATGGCTACACCTTC
TRBV20-1	TRBJ1-1	TRBD1	once	CSAQGGQGAQGTEAFF	TGCAGTGCTCAGGGTGGGCAGGGGGCGCAGGGTACTGAAGCTTTCTTT
TRBV20-1	TRBJ1-6	TRBD1	NA	CSASGRTGFSPLHF	TGCAGTGCTAGTGGACGGACAGGGTTCTCACCCCTCCACTTT
TRBV29-1	TRBJ2-3	NA	NA	CSVEGSPGEADTQYF	TGCAGCGTTGAAGGCTCGCCGGGAGAAGCAGATACGCAGTATTTT
TRBV4-1	TRBJ2-5	NA	many	CASSQPYKGSEETQYF	TGCGCCAGCAGCCAGCCCTACAAGGGGAGCGAAGAGACCCAGTACTTC
TRBV19	TRBJ2-7	NA	NA	CASSMGSGYEQYF	TGTGCCAGTAGTATGGGTAGCGGCTACGAGCAGTACTTC
TRBV15	TRBJ1-2	NA	NA	CATSRLGGGYGYTF	TGTGCCACCAGCCGCTTGGGGGGAGGCTATGGCTACACCTTC
TRBV11-2	TRBJ2-3	NA	few	CASSVGSTQYF	TGTGCCAGCAGCGTCGGTTCCACGCAGTATTTT
TRBV29-1	TRBJ2-7	TRBD1	NA	CSVEGQAIHEQYF	TGCAGCGTAGAAGGACAGGCGATACACGAGCAGTACTTC
TRBV29-1	TRBJ2-5	TRBD2	few	CSVEVGLAETQYF	TGCAGCGTTGAAGTGGGACTAGCGGAGACCCAGTACTTC
TRBV2	TRBJ2-7	TRBD1	few	CASSEALPWATGDSYEQYF	TGTGCCAGCAGTGAAGCGCTTCCTTGGGCCACAGGGGACTCCTACGAGCAGTACTTC
TRBV6-6	TRBJ1-2	TRBD1	few	CASSRTGTYGYTF	TGTGCCAGCAGTCGGACAGGGACGTATGGCTACACCTTC
TRBV6-1	TRBJ2-5	NA	NA	CASSEALSWEQYF	TGTGCCAGCAGTGAAGCGCTCTCTTGGGAGCAGTACTTC
TRBV27	TRBJ2-7	NA	NA	CASSPRGGLYEQYF	TGTGCCAGCAGTCCCCGAGGGGGGCTCTACGAGCAGTACTTC
TRBV19	TRBJ2-4	TRBD2	NA	CASSIMASGTLSIQYF	TGTGCCAGTAGTATTATGGCTAGCGGGACACTATCCATTCAGTACTTC
TRBV29-1	TRBJ2-5	NA	few	CSVAQRRETQYF	TGCAGCGTTGCCCAGCGGCGGGAGACCCAGTACTTC
TRBV6-2/TRBV6-3	TRBJ1-4	NA	NA	CASSYSGTTNEKLFF	TGTGCCAGCAGTTACTCGGGGACAACTAATGAAAAACTGTTTTTT
TRBV5-1	TRBJ2-5	NA	NA	CASSLHREGETQYF	TGCGCCAGCAGCTTGCACAGGGAAGGAGAGACCCAGTACTTC
TRBV9	TRBJ2-1	TRBD2	few	CASSRAGGVFGNEQFF	TGTGCCAGCAGTAGAGCGGGAGGGGTGTTTGGCAATGAGCAGTTCTTC
TRBV5-1	TRBJ2-2	NA	few	CASSLEGVTNTGELFF	TGCGCCAGCAGCCTGGAAGGGGTAACTAACACCGGGGAGCTGTTTTTT
TRBV18	TRBJ2-5	NA	few	CASSPTRGGETQYF	TGTGCCAGCTCACCAACTCGGGGAGGCGAGACCCAGTACTTC
TRBV5-1	TRBJ2-7	NA	few	CASSLDRAFYEQYF	TGCGCCAGCAGCTTGGATAGGGCCTTCTACGAGCAGTACTTC
TRBV9	TRBJ1-2	NA	NA	CASSAMPGLRYTF	TGTGCCAGCAGCGCTATGCCCGGTCTCCGCTACACCTTC